The rows below give T cell receptor beta chains drawn from one sample of a study of a mutant IDH1 vaccine in newly diagnosed glioma. The protocol was immunoSEQ multiplex PCR, while the TCRdb copy is restricted to in-frame clones and leaves out a portion. The table has under 45,000 clones, around 84% seen once. These receptors are not linked to any known antigen. Sequencing was performed on PBMCs, taken from a glioma patient whose treatment included an IDH1 peptide vaccine. The receptors shown here come from a woman between 18 and 29 years old with glioma. Some clones in this sample may be carry-over from other donors' samples. Both conserved end residues are trimmed from each CDR3. Clone size is shown for a subset of rows, as once, few, many or a class of expanded clone.

V,length,J,size,CDR3
TRBV29-1,15,TRBJ2-1,NA,SVVGLATQSSYNEQF
TRBV27,11,TRBJ2-2,NA,ASSLTQSGELF
TRBV30,9,TRBJ1-3,NA,AWETGNTIY
TRBV7-9,11,TRBJ1-2,NA,ASSFGQGFGYT
TRBV30,12,NA,NA,AWSTGGQGYEQY
TRBV4-2,13,TRBJ1-1,NA,ASSQGIRGDTEAF
TRBV7-7,13,TRBJ2-2,NA,ASSYRGPNTGELF
TRBV9,10,TRBJ1-2,once,ASSVVLDGYT
TRBV7-2,14,TRBJ2-3,NA,ASSSGRGRVTDTQY
TRBV5-1,13,TRBJ1-3,NA,ASSLSTAVGNTIY
TRBV27,11,TRBJ2-7,NA,ASSSGNSYEQY
TRBV5-6,11,TRBJ1-5,NA,ASSGGGRQPQH
TRBV19,13,TRBJ2-7,NA,ASSSRAGGEVEQY
TRBV7-2,14,TRBJ1-2,NA,ASSSFTGEGLYGYT
TRBV29-1,12,TRBJ2-7,NA,SVGGLGANYEQY
TRBV27,12,TRBJ1-1,NA,ASSGQGRGTEAF
TRBV5-4,14,TRBJ2-5,NA,ASSRRAKLHQETQY
TRBV5-1,14,TRBJ2-2,NA,ASSLPTGGSMGELF
TRBV20-1,9,TRBJ2-1,NA,SGGLNNEQF
TRBV5-6,11,TRBJ1-1,NA,ASFRTANTEAF
TRBV25-1,13,TRBJ1-6,NA,ASSEYGQYNSPLH
TRBV19,14,TRBJ1-4,NA,ASSVPGTGYGVKLF
TRBV2,13,TRBJ2-7,once,ASSEARTSRYEQY
TRBV5-1,12,TRBJ2-3,NA,ASSLTFSTDTQY
TRBV21-1,14,TRBJ2-7,NA,ASSSSDREVEGEQY
TRBV5-5,11,TRBJ1-4,NA,ASSLYSSEKLF
TRBV7-9,13,TRBJ2-7,NA,ASSSRTLSSYEQY
TRBV15,17,TRBJ2-1,NA,ATSKPISRTREPYNEQF
TRBV2,13,TRBJ1-1,NA,ASSEGRQRNTEAF
TRBV9,13,TRBJ2-1,NA,ASSVAGGVYNEQF
TRBV5-1,12,TRBJ2-2,NA,ASSPPSGTGELF
TRBV6-1,14,TRBJ2-7,NA,ASSESSSGVTYEQY
TRBV2,8,TRBJ1-2,NA,ASRGYGYT
TRBV4-1,12,TRBJ1-1,few,ASSQGLLNGEAF
TRBV29-1,13,TRBJ2-3,once,SVGGTALSTDTQY
TRBV5-1,13,TRBJ1-5,few,ASSLEGTGIQPQH
TRBV4-1,10,TRBJ1-2,NA,ASSPAGDGYT
TRBV29-1,11,TRBJ1-1,few,SVRQGADTEAF
TRBV6-1,12,TRBJ2-7,NA,ASIPRDRVDEQY
TRBV29-1,12,TRBJ1-1,NA,SVETGQMNTEAF
TRBV7-9,13,TRBJ2-7,NA,ASSLGSRQTYEQY
TRBV30,13,TRBJ2-7,NA,AWSVPGGGGYEQY
TRBV5-6,12,TRBJ2-1,NA,ASSPTPGYNEQF
TRBV9,12,TRBJ1-3,NA,ASSAQGSGNTIY
TRBV27,12,TRBJ2-2,NA,ASRNRPNTGELF
TRBV30,12,TRBJ1-4,once,AWSEGAVEEKLF
TRBV10-3,13,TRBJ2-3,NA,AISDVISSTDTQY
TRBV4-1,10,TRBJ2-1,once,ASSLLGKGQF
TRBV21-1,12,TRBJ1-5,few,ASSKDSSNQPQH
TRBV7-2,11,TRBJ2-1,NA,ASSLGTGAEQF
TRBV7-9,11,TRBJ1-1,NA,ASMPLMNTEAF
TRBV5-5,13,TRBJ2-3,once,ASSLGGVGTDTQY
TRBV2,11,TRBJ2-7,once,ASSRDRTKEWY
TRBV7-2,10,TRBJ2-3,NA,ASGRYVDTQY